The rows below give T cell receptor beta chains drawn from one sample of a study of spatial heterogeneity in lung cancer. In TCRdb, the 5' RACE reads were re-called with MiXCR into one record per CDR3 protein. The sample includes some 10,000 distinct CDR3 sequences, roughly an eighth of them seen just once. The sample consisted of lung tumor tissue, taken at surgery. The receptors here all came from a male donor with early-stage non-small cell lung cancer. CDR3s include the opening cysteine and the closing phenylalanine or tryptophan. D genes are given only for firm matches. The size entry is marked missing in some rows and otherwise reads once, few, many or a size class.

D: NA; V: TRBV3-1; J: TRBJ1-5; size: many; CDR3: CASSQGRGTQHF; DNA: TGTGCCAGCAGCCAAGGACGGGGTACCCAGCATTTT
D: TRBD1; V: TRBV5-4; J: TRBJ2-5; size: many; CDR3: CASSLQGVQGSTQYF; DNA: TGTGCCAGCAGCTTACAGGGGGTCCAGGGGAGCACCCAGTACTTC
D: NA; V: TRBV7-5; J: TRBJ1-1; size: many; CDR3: CISVPEETRNTEAFF; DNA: NA
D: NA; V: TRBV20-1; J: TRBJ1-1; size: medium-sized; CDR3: CSASLGVEAFF; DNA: TGCAGTGCTAGTTTAGGGGTTGAAGCTTTCTTT
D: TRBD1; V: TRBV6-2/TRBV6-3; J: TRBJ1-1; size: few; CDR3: CASSYQPGGFRTEAFF; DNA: TGTGCCAGCAGTTATCAGCCAGGGGGTTTTAGGACTGAAGCTTTCTTT
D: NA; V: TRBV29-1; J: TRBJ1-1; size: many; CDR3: CSVIDSNTEAFF; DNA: TGCAGCGTAATCGACAGTAACACTGAAGCTTTCTTT
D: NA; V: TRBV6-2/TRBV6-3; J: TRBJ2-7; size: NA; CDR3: CASTTTGTSYEQYF; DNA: TGTGCCAGCACAACGACAGGAACCTCCTACGAGCAGTACTTC
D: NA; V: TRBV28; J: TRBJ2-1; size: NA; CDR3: CASRRGLIYNEQFF; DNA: TGTGCCAGCAGACGGGGACTGATCTACAATGAGCAGTTCTTC
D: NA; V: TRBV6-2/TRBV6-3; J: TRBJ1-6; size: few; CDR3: CASRGSYNSPLHF; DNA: TGTGCCAGCAGGGGCTCCTATAATTCACCCCTCCACTTT
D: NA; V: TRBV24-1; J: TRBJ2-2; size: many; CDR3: CATSVGPGGMWNTGELFF; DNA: TGTGCCACCAGTGTTGGACCCGGAGGGATGTGGAACACCGGGGAGCTGTTTTTT
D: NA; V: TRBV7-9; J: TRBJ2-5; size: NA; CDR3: CASSSRERETQYF; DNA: TGTGCCAGCAGCAGCCGGGAAAGAGAGACCCAGTACTTC
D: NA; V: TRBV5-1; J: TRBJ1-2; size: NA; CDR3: CASTRGGGVYGYTF; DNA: TGCGCCAGTACAAGAGGCGGGGGCGTCTATGGCTACACCTTC
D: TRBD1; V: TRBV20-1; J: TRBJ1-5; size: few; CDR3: CSASQPTGGNQPQHF; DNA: TGCAGTGCCAGCCAACCAACAGGGGGCAATCAGCCCCAGCATTTT
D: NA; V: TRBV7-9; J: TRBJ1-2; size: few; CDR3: CASSLLDGYGYTF; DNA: TGTGCCAGCAGCTTACTTGATGGCTATGGCTACACCTTC
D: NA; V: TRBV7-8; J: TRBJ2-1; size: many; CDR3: CASSLQVGQGYNEQFF; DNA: TGTGCCAGCAGCTTACAGGTGGGACAAGGTTACAATGAGCAGTTCTTC
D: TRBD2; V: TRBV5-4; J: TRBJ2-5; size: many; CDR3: CASRPTSGGPQETQYF; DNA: TGTGCCAGCAGGCCGACTAGCGGGGGGCCTCAAGAGACCCAGTACTTC
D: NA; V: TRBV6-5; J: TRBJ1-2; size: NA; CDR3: CASSYDSYGYTF; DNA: TGTGCCAGCAGTTACGACAGTTATGGCTACACCTTC
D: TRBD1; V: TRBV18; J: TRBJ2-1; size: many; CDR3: CASSLRTGAFTEQFF; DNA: TGTGCCAGCTCACTACGGACAGGGGCTTTCACTGAGCAGTTCTTC
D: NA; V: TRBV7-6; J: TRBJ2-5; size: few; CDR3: CASSFTGQETQYF; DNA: TGTGCCAGCAGCTTTACAGGGCAAGAGACCCAGTACTTC
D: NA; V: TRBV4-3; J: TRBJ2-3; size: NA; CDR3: CASSQVPAWRGHTDTQYF; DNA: TGCGCCAGCAGCCAAGTTCCCGCTTGGCGGGGGCACACAGATACGCAGTATTTT
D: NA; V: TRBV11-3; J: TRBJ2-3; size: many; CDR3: CASSLESNGDTQYF; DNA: TGTGCCAGCAGCTTAGAGAGTAATGGAGATACGCAGTATTTT
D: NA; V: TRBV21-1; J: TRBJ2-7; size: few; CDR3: CASSSTSETYEQYF; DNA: TGTGCCAGCAGCAGTACCAGCGAAACCTACGAGCAGTACTTC
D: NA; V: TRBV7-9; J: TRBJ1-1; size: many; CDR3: CASSSGQTSVVNTEAFF; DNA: TGTGCCAGCAGCTCCGGACAGACAAGCGTTGTGAACACTGAAGCTTTCTTT
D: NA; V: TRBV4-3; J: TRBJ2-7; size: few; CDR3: CASSQESWSGLSYEQYF; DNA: TGCGCCAGCAGCCAAGAGAGCTGGTCAGGGCTCTCCTACGAGCAGTACTTC
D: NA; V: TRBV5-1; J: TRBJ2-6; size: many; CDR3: CASSDSSGANVLTF; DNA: TGCGCCAGCAGCGACAGCTCTGGGGCCAACGTCCTGACTTTC
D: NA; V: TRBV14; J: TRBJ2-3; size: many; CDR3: CASSQEREDTQYF; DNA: TGTGCCAGCAGCCAAGAAAGGGAGGATACGCAGTATTTT
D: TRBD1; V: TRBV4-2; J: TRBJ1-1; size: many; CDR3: CASSQPRQGNTEAFF; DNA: TGTGCCAGCAGCCAACCGCGACAGGGGAACACTGAAGCTTTCTTT
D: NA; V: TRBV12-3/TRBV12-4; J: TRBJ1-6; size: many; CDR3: CASNTRPGNSPLHF; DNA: TGTGCCAGCAATACTAGGCCTGGGAATTCACCCCTCCACTTT
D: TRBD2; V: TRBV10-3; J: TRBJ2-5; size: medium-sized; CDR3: CAIRGTGTSVETQYF; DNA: TGTGCCATCAGGGGGACTGGGACTAGCGTGGAGACCCAGTACTTC
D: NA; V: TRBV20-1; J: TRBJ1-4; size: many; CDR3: CSAREGLIDEKLFF; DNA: TGCAGTGCTAGAGAGGGGTTGATTGATGAAAAACTGTTTTTT
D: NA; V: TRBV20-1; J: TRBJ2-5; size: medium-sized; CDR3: CSARDQGSQETQYF; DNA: TGCAGTGCTAGAGATCAGGGTAGCCAAGAGACCCAGTACTTC
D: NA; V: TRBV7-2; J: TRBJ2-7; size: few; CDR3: CASSLLYEQYF; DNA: TGTGCCAGCAGCCTCCTCTACGAGCAGTACTTC
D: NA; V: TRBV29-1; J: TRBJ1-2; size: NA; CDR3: CSVVEQNRHGYTF; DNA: TGCAGCGTTGTAGAACAGAATAGGCATGGCTACACCTTC
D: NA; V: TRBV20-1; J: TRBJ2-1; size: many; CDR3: CSASRDAHEQFF; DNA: TGCAGTGCGTCCAGGGATGCGCATGAGCAGTTCTTC
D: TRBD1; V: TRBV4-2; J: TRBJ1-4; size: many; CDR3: CASSPRTGGNEKLFF; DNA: TGTGCCAGCAGCCCGCGGACAGGGGGGAATGAAAAACTGTTTTTT
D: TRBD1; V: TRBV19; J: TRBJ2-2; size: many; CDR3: CASSTTIQGTGELFF; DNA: TGTGCCAGTAGTACGACAATACAGGGGACCGGGGAGCTGTTTTTT
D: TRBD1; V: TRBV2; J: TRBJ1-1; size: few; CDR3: CASRPDRETEAFF; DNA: TGTGCCAGCAGACCGGACAGGGAGACTGAAGCTTTCTTT
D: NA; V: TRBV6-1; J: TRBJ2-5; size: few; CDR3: CASSGGTVQETQYF; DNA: TGTGCCAGCAGTGGGGGCACGGTCCAAGAGACCCAGTACTTC
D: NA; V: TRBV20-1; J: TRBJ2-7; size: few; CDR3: CSASRGWYEQYF; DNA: TGCAGTGCTAGCAGGGGTTGGTACGAGCAGTACTTC
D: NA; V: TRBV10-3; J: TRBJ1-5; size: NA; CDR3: CAICEGNNQPQHF; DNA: TGTGCCATATGTGAGGGGAATAATCAGCCCCAGCATTTT